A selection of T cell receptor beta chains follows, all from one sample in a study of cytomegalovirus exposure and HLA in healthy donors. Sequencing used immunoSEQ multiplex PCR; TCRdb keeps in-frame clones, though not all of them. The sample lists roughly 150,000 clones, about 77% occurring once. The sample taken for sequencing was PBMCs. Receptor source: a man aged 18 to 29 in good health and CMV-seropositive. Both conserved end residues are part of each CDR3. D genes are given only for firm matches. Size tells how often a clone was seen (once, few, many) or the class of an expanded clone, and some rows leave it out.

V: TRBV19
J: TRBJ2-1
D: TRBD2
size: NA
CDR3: CASRGTVAGGAEQFF
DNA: TGTGCCAGTAGAGGTACTGTAGCGGGAGGCGCGGAGCAGTTCTTC

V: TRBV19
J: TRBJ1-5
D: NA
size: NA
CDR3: CASSIGGGSNQPQHF
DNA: TGTGCCAGTAGTATTGGCGGGGGGAGCAATCAGCCCCAGCATTTT

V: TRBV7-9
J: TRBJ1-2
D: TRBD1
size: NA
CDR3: CASSPWDREGYTF
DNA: TGTGCCAGCAGCCCCTGGGACAGGGAGGGCTACACCTTC

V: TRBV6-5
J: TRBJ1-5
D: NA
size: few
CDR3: CASSELSNQPQHF
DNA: TGTGCCAGCAGTGAACTGTCCAATCAGCCCCAGCATTTT

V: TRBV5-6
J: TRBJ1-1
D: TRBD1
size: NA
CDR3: CASSSTIGTGDAKRTEAFF
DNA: TGTGCCAGCAGCTCTACCATCGGGACAGGGGACGCCAAACGCACTGAAGCTTTCTTT

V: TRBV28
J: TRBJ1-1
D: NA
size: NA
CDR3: CASKTQGSGRYNTEAFF
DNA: TGTGCCAGCAAAACACAGGGTTCGGGCAGGTACAACACTGAAGCTTTCTTT

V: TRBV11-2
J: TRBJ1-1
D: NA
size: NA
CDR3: CASSPPRRSGEAFF
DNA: TGTGCCAGCAGCCCTCCTCGCCGTTCGGGTGAAGCTTTCTTT

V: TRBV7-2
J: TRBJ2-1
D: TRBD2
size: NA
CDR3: CASSLGVFGLGSNEQFF
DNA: TGTGCCAGCAGCTTAGGTGTCTTTGGACTAGGCTCCAATGAGCAGTTCTTC

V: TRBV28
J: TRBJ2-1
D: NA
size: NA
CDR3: CASSAPQRAYNEQFF
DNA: TGTGCCAGCAGTGCCCCCCAGCGGGCTTACAATGAGCAGTTCTTC

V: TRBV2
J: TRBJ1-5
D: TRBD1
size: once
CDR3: CASRRTGGELGNQPQHF
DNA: TGTGCCAGCAGGCGGACAGGGGGCGAACTTGGCAATCAGCCCCAGCATTTT

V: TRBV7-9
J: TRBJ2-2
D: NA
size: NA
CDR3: CASSYPGLYTGELFF
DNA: TGTGCCAGCAGCTACCCGGGACTCTACACCGGGGAGCTGTTTTTT

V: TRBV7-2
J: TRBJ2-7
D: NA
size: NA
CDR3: CASSSQPSYEQYF
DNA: TGTGCCAGCAGCTCACAGCCCTCCTACGAGCAGTACTTC

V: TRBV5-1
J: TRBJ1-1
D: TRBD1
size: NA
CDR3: CASSSGQGAGTEAFF
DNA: TGCGCCAGCAGCTCGGGACAGGGGGCTGGCACTGAAGCTTTCTTT